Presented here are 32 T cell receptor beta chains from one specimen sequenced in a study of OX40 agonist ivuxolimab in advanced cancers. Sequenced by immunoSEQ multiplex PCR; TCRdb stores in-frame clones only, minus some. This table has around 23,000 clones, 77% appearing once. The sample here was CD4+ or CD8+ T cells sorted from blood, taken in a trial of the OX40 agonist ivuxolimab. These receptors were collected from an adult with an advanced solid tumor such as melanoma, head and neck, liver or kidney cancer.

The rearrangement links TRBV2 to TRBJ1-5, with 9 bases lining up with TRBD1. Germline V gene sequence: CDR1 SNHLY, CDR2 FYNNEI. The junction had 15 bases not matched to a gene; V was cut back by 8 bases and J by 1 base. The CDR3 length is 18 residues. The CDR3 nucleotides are TGTGCCAGCTGCCTCCCACAGGGGGCTGTTAGGAGCAATCAGCCCCAGCATTTT. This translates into CASCLPQGAVRSNQPQHF.

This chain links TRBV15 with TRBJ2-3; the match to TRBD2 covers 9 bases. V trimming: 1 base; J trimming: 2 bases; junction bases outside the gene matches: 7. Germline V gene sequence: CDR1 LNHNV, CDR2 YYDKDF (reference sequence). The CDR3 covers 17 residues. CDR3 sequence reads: CATSRGPSGKPTDTQYF. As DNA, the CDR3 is TGTGCCACCAGCAGAGGGCCTAGCGGGAAACCCACAGATACGCAGTATTTT.

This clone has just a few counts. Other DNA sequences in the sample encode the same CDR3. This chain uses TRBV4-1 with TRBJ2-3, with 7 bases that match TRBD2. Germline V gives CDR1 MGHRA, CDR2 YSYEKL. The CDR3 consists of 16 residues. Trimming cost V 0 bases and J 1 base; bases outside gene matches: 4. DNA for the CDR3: TGCGCCAGCAGCCAAGAGCCCGCGGGGGGCACAGATACGCAGTATTTT. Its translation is CASSQEPAGGTDTQYF.

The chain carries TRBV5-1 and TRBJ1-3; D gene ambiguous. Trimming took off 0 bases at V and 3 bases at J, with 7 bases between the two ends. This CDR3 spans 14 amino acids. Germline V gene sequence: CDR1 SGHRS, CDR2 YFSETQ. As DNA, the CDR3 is TGCGCCAGCAGCTTGGGTACTGGTGGAAACACCATATATTTT. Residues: CASSLGTGGNTIYF.

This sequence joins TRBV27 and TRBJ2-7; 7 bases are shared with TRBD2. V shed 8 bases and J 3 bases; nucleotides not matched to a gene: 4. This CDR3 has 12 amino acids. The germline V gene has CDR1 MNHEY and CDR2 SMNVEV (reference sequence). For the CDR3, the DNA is TGTGCCAGCTCGCGCGGGGGCTACGAGCAGTACTTC. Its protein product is CASSRGGYEQYF.

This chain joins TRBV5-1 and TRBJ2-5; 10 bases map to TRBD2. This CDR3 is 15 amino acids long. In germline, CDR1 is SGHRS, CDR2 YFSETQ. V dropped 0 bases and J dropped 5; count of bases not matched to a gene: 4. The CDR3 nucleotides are TGCGCCAGCAGCTTGGGGCCTAGCGGGAGCGAGACCCAGTACTTC. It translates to CASSLGPSGSETQYF.

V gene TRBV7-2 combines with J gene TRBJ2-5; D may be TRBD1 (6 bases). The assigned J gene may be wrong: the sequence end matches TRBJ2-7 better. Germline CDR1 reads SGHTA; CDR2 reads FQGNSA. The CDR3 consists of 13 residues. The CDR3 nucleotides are TGTGCCAGCAGCTCGACAGGCTACTACGAGCAGTACTTC. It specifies CASSSTGYYEQYF.

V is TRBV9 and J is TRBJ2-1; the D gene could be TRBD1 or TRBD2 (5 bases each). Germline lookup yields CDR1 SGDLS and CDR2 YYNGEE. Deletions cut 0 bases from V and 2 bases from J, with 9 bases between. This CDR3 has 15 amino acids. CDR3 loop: CASSVVGETYNEQFF. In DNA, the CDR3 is TGTGCCAGCAGCGTAGTGGGGGAAACCTACAATGAGCAGTTCTTC.

The CDR3 loop reads CASSQNTGELFF. The CDR3, as DNA: TGTGCCAGCAGCCAGAACACCGGGGAGCTGTTTTTT. The chain employs TRBV9 and TRBJ2-2; D remains unclear. From germline, CDR1 is SGDLS and CDR2 YYNGEE. V lost 4 bases and J 1 base, leaving 2 bases between the germline ends. This CDR3 region has 12 residues.

The CDR3 reads CASSQDSGGGNEQFF. The CDR3 region has the DNA TGCGCCAGCAGCCAAGATTCAGGGGGCGGCAATGAGCAGTTCTTC. The J gene is TRBJ2-1, the V gene TRBV4-3; TRBD1 matches at 8 bases. Germline V gene data show CDR1 as LGHNA and CDR2 as YSLEER. The V and J ends lost 0 bases and 6 bases, in that order; junction bases with no gene match: 4. The CDR3 loop spans 15 amino acids.

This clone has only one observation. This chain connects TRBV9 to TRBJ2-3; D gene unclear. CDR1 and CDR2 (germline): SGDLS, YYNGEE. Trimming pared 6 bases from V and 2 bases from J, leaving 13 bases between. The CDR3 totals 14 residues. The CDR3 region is CASKQGSSTDTQYF. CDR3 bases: TGTGCCAGCAAACAAGGCTCCTCCACAGATACGCAGTATTTT. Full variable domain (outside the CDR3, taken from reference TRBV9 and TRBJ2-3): DSGVTQTPKHLITATGQRVTLRCSPRSGDLSVYWYQQSLDQGLQFLIQYYNGEERAKGNILERFSAQQFPDLHSELNLSSLELGDSALYFCASKQGSSTDTQYFGPGTRLTVL.

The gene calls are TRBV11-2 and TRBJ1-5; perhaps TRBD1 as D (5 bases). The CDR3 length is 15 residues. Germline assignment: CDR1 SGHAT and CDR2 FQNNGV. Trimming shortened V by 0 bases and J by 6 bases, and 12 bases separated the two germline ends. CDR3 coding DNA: TGTGCCAGCAGCTTAGATTCGACGGGGGGTCAGCCCCAGCATTTT. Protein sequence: CASSLDSTGGQPQHF.

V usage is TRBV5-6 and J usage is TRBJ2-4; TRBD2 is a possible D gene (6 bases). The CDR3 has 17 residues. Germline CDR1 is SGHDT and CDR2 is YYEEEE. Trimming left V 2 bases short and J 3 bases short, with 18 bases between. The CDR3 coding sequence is TGTGCCAGCAGCTTTGGTTCTGGGGGACTCGGCAAAAACATTCAGTACTTC. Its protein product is CASSFGSGGLGKNIQYF.

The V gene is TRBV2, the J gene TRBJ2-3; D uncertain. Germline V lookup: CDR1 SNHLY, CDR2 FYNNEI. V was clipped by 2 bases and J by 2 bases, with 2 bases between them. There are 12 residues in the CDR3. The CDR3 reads CASSENTDTQYF. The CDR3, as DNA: TGTGCCAGCAGTGAAAACACAGATACGCAGTATTTT. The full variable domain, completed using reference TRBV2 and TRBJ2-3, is EPEVTQTPSHQVTQMGQEVILRCVPISNHLYFYWYRQILGQKVEFLVSFYNNEISEKSEIFDDQFSVERPDGSNFTLKIRSTKLEDSAMYFCASSENTDTQYFGPGTRLTVL.

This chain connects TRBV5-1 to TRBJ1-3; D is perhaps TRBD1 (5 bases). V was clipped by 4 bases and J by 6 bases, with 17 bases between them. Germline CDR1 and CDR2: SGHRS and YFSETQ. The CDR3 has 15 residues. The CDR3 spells CASSTDGQGINTIYF. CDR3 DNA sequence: TGCGCCAGCAGCACCGACGGGCAGGGTATAAACACCATATATTTT.

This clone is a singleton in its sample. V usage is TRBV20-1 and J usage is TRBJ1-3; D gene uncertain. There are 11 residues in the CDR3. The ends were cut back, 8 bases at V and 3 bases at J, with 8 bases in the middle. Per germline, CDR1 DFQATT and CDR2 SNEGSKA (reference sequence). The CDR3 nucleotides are TGCAGTACAGTAATTGGAAACACCATATATTTT. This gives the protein CSTVIGNTIYF.

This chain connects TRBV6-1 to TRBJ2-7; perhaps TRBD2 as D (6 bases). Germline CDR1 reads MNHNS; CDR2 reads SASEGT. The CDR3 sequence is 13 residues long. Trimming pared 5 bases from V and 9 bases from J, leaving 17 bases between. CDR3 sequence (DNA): TGTGCCAGCAGTACACCCACCGTTAGCGGGCAGTACTTC. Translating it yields CASSTPTVSGQYF.

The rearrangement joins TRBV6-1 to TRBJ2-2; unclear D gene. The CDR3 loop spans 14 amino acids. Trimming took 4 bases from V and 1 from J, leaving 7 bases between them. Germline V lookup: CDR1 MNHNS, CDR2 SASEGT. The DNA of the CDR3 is TGTGCCAGCAGTGCTGCCATGAACACCGGGGAGCTGTTTTTT. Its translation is CASSAAMNTGELFF.

CDR3 protein: CASSLRSGGSGNTIYF. CDR3 bases: TGTGCCAGCAGCTTAAGATCTGGGGGCTCTGGAAACACCATATATTTT. The V and J genes are TRBV7-2 and TRBJ1-3, with a weak D call TRBD1 (5 bases). The germline V gene has CDR1 SGHTA and CDR2 FQGNSA. The V and J ends lost 2 bases and 0 bases respectively, with 11 bases between them. The CDR3 covers 16 residues. The full variable domain, its missing parts supplied by reference TRBV7-2 and TRBJ1-3, is GAGVSQSPSNKVTEKGKDVELRCDPISGHTALYWYRQSLGQGLEFLIYFQGNSAPDKSGLPSDRFSAERTGGSVSTLTIQRTQQEDSAVYLCASSLRSGGSGNTIYFGEGSWLTVV.

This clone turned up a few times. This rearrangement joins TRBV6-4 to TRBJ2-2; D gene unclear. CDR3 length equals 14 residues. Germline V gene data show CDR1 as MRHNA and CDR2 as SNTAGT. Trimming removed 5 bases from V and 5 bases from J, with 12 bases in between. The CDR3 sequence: CASSRQGNTGELFF. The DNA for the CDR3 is TGTGCCAGCAGTAGGCAAGGGAATACCGGGGAGCTGTTTTTT.

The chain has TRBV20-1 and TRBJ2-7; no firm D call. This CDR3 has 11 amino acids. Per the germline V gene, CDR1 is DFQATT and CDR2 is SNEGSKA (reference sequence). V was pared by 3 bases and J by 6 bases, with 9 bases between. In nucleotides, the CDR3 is TGCAGTGCTAGCGAGCCCCTCGAGCAGTACTTC. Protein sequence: CSASEPLEQYF.

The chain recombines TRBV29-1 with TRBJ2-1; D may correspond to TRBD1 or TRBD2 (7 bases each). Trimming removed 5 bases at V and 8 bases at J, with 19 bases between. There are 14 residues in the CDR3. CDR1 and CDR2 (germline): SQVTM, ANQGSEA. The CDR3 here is CSVLGAGGAYEQFF. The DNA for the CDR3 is TGCAGCGTTTTAGGGGCAGGGGGGGCTTATGAGCAGTTCTTC.

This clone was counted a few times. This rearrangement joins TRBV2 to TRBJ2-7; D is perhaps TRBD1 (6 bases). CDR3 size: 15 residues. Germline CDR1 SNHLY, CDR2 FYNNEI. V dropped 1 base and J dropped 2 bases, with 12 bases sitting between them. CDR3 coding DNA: TGTGCCAGCAGTGAAGGGCCCAGGGGACCCTACGAGCAGTACTTC. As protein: CASSEGPRGPYEQYF. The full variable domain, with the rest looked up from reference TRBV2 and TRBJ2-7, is EPEVTQTPSHQVTQMGQEVILRCVPISNHLYFYWYRQILGQKVEFLVSFYNNEISEKSEIFDDQFSVERPDGSNFTLKIRSTKLEDSAMYFCASSEGPRGPYEQYFGPGTRLTVT.

The CDR3 DNA follows: TGTGCCAGCAGCGTAGGATCTCTTGGGGCCAACGTCCTGACTTTC. Protein product: CASSVGSLGANVLTF. The J gene is TRBJ2-6, the V gene TRBV9, with D hard to call. The CDR3 spans 15 residues. Per germline, CDR1 SGDLS and CDR2 YYNGEE. V was trimmed by 0 bases and J by 3 bases, leaving 7 bases between them.

The CDR3 is CASSQGTGSSPLHF. The DNA of the CDR3 is TGTGCCAGCTCTCAAGGGACAGGGAGTTCACCCCTCCACTTT. The gene calls are TRBV18 and TRBJ1-6; 9 bases are shared with TRBD1. The CDR3 has 14 amino acids. Germline V gives CDR1 KGHSH, CDR2 LQKENI. Trimming removed 6 bases from V and 9 bases from J; junction bases left unmatched: 6.

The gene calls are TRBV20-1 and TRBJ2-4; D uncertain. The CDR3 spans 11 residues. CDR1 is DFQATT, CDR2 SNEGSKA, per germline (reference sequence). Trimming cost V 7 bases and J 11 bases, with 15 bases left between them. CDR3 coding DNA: TGCAGTGTCGAGTCTGCTTACCTTCAGTACTTC. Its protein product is CSVESAYLQYF.

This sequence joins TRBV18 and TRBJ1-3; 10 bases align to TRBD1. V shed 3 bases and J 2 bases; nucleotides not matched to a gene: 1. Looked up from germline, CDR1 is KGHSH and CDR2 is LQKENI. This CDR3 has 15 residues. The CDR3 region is CASSPDRGAGNTIYF. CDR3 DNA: TGTGCCAGCTCACCGGACAGGGGGGCTGGAAACACCATATATTTT.

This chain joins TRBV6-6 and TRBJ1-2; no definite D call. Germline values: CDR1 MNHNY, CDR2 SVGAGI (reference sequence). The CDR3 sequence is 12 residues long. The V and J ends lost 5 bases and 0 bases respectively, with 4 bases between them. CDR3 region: CASSDTNYGYTF. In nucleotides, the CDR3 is TGTGCCAGCAGTGATACTAACTATGGCTACACCTTC.

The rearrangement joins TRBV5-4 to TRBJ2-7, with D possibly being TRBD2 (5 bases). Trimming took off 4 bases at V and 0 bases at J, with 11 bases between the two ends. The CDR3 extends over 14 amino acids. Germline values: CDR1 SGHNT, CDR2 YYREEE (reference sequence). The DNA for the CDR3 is TGTGCCAGCAGCAATTCGGACTCCTCCTACGAGCAGTACTTC. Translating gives CASSNSDSSYEQYF.

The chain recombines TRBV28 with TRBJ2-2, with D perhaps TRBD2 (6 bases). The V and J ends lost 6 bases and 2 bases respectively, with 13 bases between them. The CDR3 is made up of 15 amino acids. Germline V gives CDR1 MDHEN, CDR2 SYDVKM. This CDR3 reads CASRRTGRNTGELFF. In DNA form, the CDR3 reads TGTGCCAGCAGAAGGACCGGGAGAAACACCGGGGAGCTGTTTTTT.

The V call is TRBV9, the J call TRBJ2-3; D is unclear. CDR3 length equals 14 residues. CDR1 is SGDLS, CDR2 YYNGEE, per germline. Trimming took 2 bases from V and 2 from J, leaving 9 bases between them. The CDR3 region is CASSVTDLTDTQYF. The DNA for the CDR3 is TGTGCCAGCAGCGTTACCGACCTCACAGATACGCAGTATTTT.

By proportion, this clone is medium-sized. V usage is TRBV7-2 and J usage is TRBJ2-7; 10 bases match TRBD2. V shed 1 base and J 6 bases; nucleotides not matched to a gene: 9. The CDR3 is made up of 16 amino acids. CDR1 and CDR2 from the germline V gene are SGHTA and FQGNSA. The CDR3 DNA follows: TGTGCCAGCAGCTTAGGTCCTAGCGGGAGAGTGAGCGAGCAGTACTTC. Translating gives CASSLGPSGRVSEQYF. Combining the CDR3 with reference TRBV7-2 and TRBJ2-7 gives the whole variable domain GAGVSQSPSNKVTEKGKDVELRCDPISGHTALYWYRQSLGQGLEFLIYFQGNSAPDKSGLPSDRFSAERTGGSVSTLTIQRTQQEDSAVYLCASSLGPSGRVSEQYFGPGTRLTVT.